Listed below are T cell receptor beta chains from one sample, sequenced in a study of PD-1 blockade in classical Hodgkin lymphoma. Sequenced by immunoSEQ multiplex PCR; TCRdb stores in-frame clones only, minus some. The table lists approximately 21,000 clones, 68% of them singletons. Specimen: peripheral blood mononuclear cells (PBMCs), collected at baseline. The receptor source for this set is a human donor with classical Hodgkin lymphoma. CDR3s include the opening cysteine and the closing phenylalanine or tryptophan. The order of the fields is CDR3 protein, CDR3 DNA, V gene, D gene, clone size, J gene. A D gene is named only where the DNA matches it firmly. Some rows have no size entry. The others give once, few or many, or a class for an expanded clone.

CDR3 protein: CASSRDTPYNEQFF
CDR3 DNA: TGTGCCAGCAGCCGGGACACCCCATACAATGAGCAGTTCTTC
V gene: TRBV9
D gene: .
clone size: few
J gene: TRBJ2-1

CDR3 protein: CASSLLLAGNNEQFF
CDR3 DNA: TGCGCCAGCAGCTTGTTGCTAGCGGGAAACAATGAGCAGTTCTTC
V gene: TRBV5-1
D gene: TRBD2
clone size: once
J gene: TRBJ2-1

CDR3 protein: CASMRLGTDPYNEQFF
CDR3 DNA: TGTGCCAGTATGAGGTTGGGGACAGATCCCTACAATGAGCAGTTCTTC
V gene: TRBV19
D gene: TRBD1
clone size: .
J gene: TRBJ2-1

CDR3 protein: CASSPAGGRGETQYF
CDR3 DNA: TGTGCCAGCAGCCCAGCTGGGGGTAGGGGCGAGACCCAGTACTTC
V gene: TRBV9
D gene: .
clone size: once
J gene: TRBJ2-5

CDR3 protein: CAIRLGQGAGELFF
CDR3 DNA: TGTGCCATCAGGCTAGGACAGGGGGCCGGGGAGCTGTTTTTT
V gene: TRBV10-3
D gene: TRBD1
clone size: .
J gene: TRBJ2-2

CDR3 protein: CASSYSPTSNNEQFF
CDR3 DNA: TGTGCCAGCAGTTACTCCCCGACTAGTAACAATGAGCAGTTCTTC
V gene: TRBV6-5
D gene: .
clone size: .
J gene: TRBJ2-1

CDR3 protein: CAWSPGGVAKNIQYF
CDR3 DNA: TGTGCCTGGAGTCCAGGGGGAGTAGCCAAAAACATTCAGTACTTC
V gene: TRBV30
D gene: TRBD1
clone size: .
J gene: TRBJ2-4

CDR3 protein: CASTSSGRPQRKTQYF
CDR3 DNA: TGTGCCAGCACTTCTAGCGGGAGGCCACAGAGGAAGACCCAGTACTTC
V gene: TRBV27
D gene: TRBD2
clone size: .
J gene: TRBJ2-5

CDR3 protein: CASSFSGSVVGYTF
CDR3 DNA: TGTGCCAGCAGTTTCTCGGGCAGTGTCGTTGGCTACACCTTC
V gene: TRBV28
D gene: .
clone size: few
J gene: TRBJ1-2

CDR3 protein: CASSEARYAAILGEQYF
CDR3 DNA: TGTGCCAGCAGTGAAGCCCGGTACGCCGCGATCTTGGGCGAGCAGTACTTC
V gene: TRBV2
D gene: .
clone size: .
J gene: TRBJ2-7

CDR3 protein: CASSPTGMETQYF
CDR3 DNA: TGTGCCAGTAGCCCGACAGGGATGGAGACCCAGTACTTC
V gene: TRBV19
D gene: TRBD1
clone size: .
J gene: TRBJ2-5

CDR3 protein: CASSENGDRAWETQYF
CDR3 DNA: TGTGCCAGCAGTGAAAATGGCGACAGGGCGTGGGAGACCCAGTACTTC
V gene: TRBV2
D gene: TRBD1
clone size: .
J gene: TRBJ2-5

CDR3 protein: CASSLVTYRIQGEKLFF
CDR3 DNA: TGTGCCAGCAGTTTGGTAACGTATCGTATCCAAGGCGAAAAACTGTTTTTT
V gene: TRBV28
D gene: .
clone size: .
J gene: TRBJ1-4

CDR3 protein: CASSPQVSEQYF
CDR3 DNA: TGTGCCAGCAGCCCACAGGTCAGCGAGCAGTACTTC
V gene: TRBV7-6
D gene: .
clone size: .
J gene: TRBJ2-7

CDR3 protein: CAWNGGAINEKLFF
CDR3 DNA: TGTGCCTGGAACGGGGGCGCGATTAATGAAAAACTGTTTTTT
V gene: TRBV30
D gene: .
clone size: few
J gene: TRBJ1-4

CDR3 protein: CSAPSGNTIYF
CDR3 DNA: TGCAGTGCGCCATCTGGAAACACCATATATTTT
V gene: TRBV20-1
D gene: .
clone size: medium-sized
J gene: TRBJ1-3

CDR3 protein: CASTQVEGSSPLHF
CDR3 DNA: TGTGCCAGCACCCAGGTGGAGGGTAGTTCACCCCTCCACTTT
V gene: TRBV7-9
D gene: .
clone size: few
J gene: TRBJ1-6

CDR3 protein: CASRLPGQGFFWDTGELFF
CDR3 DNA: TGTGCCAGCAGACTTCCGGGACAGGGTTTTTTTTGGGACACCGGGGAGCTGTTTTTT
V gene: TRBV28
D gene: TRBD1
clone size: .
J gene: TRBJ2-2

CDR3 protein: CASSVTGFDTEAFF
CDR3 DNA: TGTGCCAGTAGTGTAACAGGGTTCGACACTGAAGCTTTCTTT
V gene: TRBV19
D gene: .
clone size: .
J gene: TRBJ1-1

CDR3 protein: CASMGGRNQPQHF
CDR3 DNA: TGTGCCAGCATGGGGGGGCGAAATCAGCCCCAGCATTTT
V gene: TRBV2
D gene: .
clone size: .
J gene: TRBJ1-5

CDR3 protein: CASSPYPFSMNTEAFF
CDR3 DNA: TGTGCCAGCAGCCCTTACCCGTTTTCGATGAACACTGAAGCTTTCTTT
V gene: TRBV9
D gene: .
clone size: few
J gene: TRBJ1-1